The 9 T cell receptor beta chains below come from one sample, sequenced in a study of cytomegalovirus exposure and HLA in healthy donors. Some clones are missing from TCRdb's copy, which holds only in-frame ones; the method was immunoSEQ multiplex PCR. The sample comprises around 120,000 clones, around nine tenths of which are singletons, and about 6% rests with the top ten. Sequencing was carried out using PBMCs. The receptors stem from a woman aged 18 to 35 in good health and CMV-seropositive.

The chain combines TRBV7-2 with TRBJ2-6, with D uncertain. Trimming cost V 0 bases and J 2 bases, with 8 bases left between them. Germline values: CDR1 SGHTA, CDR2 FQGNSA. The CDR3 extends over 16 amino acids. CDR3 loop: CASSLAPLAGANVLTF. In DNA form, the CDR3 reads TGTGCCAGCAGCTTAGCGCCATTAGCTGGGGCCAACGTCCTGACTTTC.

This clone was picked up a small number of times. The chain combines TRBV5-4 with TRBJ1-2, with 8 bases identical to TRBD1. J was trimmed by 3 bases and V by 4 bases; bases with no gene match: 8. There are 15 residues in the CDR3. Germline V gene data show CDR1 as SGHNT and CDR2 as YYREEE (reference sequence). CDR3 region: CASSGTGRLDYGYTF. For the CDR3, the DNA is TGTGCCAGCAGCGGGACAGGTCGGTTGGACTATGGCTACACCTTC. Full variable domain (outside the CDR3, taken from reference TRBV5-4 and TRBJ1-2): ETGVTQSPTHLIKTRGQQVTLRCSSQSGHNTVSWYQQALGQGPQFIFQYYREEENGRGNFPPRFSGLQFPNYSSELNVNALELDDSALYLCASSGTGRLDYGYTFGSGTRLTVV.

The chain employs TRBV5-5 and TRBJ2-2; possibly TRBD1 for D (6 bases). CDR1 is SGHKS, CDR2 YYEKEE, per germline (reference sequence). V was shortened by 7 bases and J by 4 bases, with 17 bases between the two germline ends. This CDR3 comprises 15 residues. This CDR3 is CASGPGEQITGELFF. CDR3 sequence (DNA): TGTGCCAGCGGCCCAGGGGAGCAGATCACCGGGGAGCTGTTTTTT.

The chain employs TRBV7-8 and TRBJ1-4; a possible D gene is TRBD1 (6 bases). The CDR3 spans 16 residues. The germline CDR1 and CDR2 sequences are SGHVS and FQNEAQ. With 5 bases removed from V and 0 bases from J, the gap between germline ends came to 13 bases. CDR3 bases: TGTGCCAGCAGCGAACAGGGCGTTGCAACTAATGAAAAACTGTTTTTT. This translates into CASSEQGVATNEKLFF.

The chain links TRBV4-1 to TRBJ1-1; 7 positions match TRBD1. Germline V gene data show CDR1 as MGHRA and CDR2 as YSYEKL. The CDR3 runs 15 residues. V gave up 1 base and J gave up 1 base; unmatched junction bases: 3. The CDR3 DNA reads TGCGCCAGCAGCCAAGGGGGGACAGCGAACACTGAAGCTTTCTTT. Translated: CASSQGGTANTEAFF.

Here the CDR3 reads CAWSVPGFLNTEAFF. The CDR3 DNA reads TGTGCCTGGAGTGTACCGGGTTTCTTGAACACTGAAGCTTTCTTT. V gene TRBV30 combines with J gene TRBJ1-1; no clear D gene. Germline V gene sequence: CDR1 GTSNPN, CDR2 SVGIG (reference sequence). Trimming cost V 0 bases and J 0 bases, with 11 bases left between them. The CDR3 contains 15 residues.

The chain joins TRBV30 to TRBJ1-2, with TRBD1 matching over 9 bases. Germline CDR1 is GTSNPN and CDR2 is SVGIG (reference sequence). Trimming cost V 8 bases and J 6 bases; bases outside gene matches: 4. The CDR3 loop spans 11 amino acids. The CDR3 here is CAGGQGNGYTF. Written as DNA, the CDR3 is TGTGCCGGAGGACAGGGGAATGGCTACACCTTC.

This sequence joins TRBV11-2 and TRBJ2-1, with D unclear. Germline V CDR1 and CDR2: SGHAT, FQNNGV. V was shortened by 5 bases and J by 2 bases, with 7 bases between the two germline ends. The CDR3 is made up of 13 amino acids. The CDR3 spells CASSQQPYNEQFF. DNA for the CDR3: TGTGCCAGCAGCCAACAGCCCTACAATGAGCAGTTCTTC. The variable domain in full, completed from reference TRBV11-2 and TRBJ2-1, reads EAGVAQSPRYKIIEKRQSVAFWCNPISGHATLYWYQQILGQGPKLLIQFQNNGVVDDSQLPKDRFSAERLKGVDSTLKIQPAKLEDSAVYLCASSQQPYNEQFFGPGTRLTVL.

The chain employs TRBV28 and TRBJ2-7; the D gene is possibly TRBD1 (7 bases). The germline V gene has CDR1 MDHEN and CDR2 SYDVKM. The ends were cut back, 3 bases at V and 2 bases at J, with 11 bases in the middle. CDR3 length: 14 amino acids. This chain's CDR3 is CASSLEGQPYEQYF. The CDR3 nucleotides read TGTGCCAGCAGTTTGGAGGGACAGCCCTACGAGCAGTACTTC.